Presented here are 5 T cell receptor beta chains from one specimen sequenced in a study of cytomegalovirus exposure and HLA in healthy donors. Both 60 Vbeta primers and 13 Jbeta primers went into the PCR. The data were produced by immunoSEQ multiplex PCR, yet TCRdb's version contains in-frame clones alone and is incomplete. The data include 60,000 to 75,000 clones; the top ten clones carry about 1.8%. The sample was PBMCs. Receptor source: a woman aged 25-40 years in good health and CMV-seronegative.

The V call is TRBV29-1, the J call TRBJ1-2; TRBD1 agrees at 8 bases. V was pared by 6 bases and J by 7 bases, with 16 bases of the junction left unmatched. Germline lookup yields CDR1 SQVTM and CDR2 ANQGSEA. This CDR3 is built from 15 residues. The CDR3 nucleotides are TGCAGCGTGGGGGGACGGACAGGGAAGGGGACTGGCTACACCTTC. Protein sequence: CSVGGRTGKGTGYTF.

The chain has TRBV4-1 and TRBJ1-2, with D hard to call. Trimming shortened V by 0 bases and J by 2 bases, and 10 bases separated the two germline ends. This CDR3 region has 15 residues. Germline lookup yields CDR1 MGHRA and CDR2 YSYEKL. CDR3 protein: CASSQEIALNYGYTF. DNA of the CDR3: TGCGCCAGCAGCCAAGAGATAGCCCTAAACTATGGCTACACCTTC.

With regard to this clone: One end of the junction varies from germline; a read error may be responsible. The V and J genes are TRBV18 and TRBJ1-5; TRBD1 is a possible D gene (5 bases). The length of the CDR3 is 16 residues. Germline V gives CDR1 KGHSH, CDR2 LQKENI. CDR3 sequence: CASSRTNAVNNQHQHF. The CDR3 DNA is TGTGCCAGCTCACGGACAAACGCGGTTAACAATCAGCACCAGCATTTT.

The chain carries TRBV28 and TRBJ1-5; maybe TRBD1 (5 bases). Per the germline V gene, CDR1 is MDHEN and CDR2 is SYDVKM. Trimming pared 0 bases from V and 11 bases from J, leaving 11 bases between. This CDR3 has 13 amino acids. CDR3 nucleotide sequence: TGTGCCAGCAGTTTATGGGGGGGGGAAACCCAGCATTTT. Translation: CASSLWGGETQHF.

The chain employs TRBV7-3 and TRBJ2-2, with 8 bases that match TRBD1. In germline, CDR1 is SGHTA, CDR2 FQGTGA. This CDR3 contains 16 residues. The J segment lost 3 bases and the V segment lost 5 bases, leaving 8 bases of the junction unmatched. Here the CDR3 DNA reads TGTGCCAGCAGCCCGACAGGGGAAACATACACCGGGGAGCTGTTTTTT. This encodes CASSPTGETYTGELFF.